Here is one TCR beta chain with its context. Its antigen is still unknown. The source of the sample is a study of cytomegalovirus exposure and HLA in healthy donors. Findings and caveats of the study: Earlier findings revealed that most TCR beta V segments proved productive either about 87% or about 30% of the time. Common viral pathogens seemed to be connected with several of the most significant clusters, according to a later analysis. In a later analysis, TCR beta V- and J-gene trimming showed a link to a missense DCLRE1C variant. The authors enumerated over 150 TCR beta chains as linked to cytomegalovirus.

Use of 60 Vbeta and 13 Jbeta primers characterized the PCR. Libraries were prepared by immunoSEQ multiplex PCR; TCRdb keeps only in-frame clonotypes and omits some of them. The sample gives about 99,000 clones, 75% to 80% of which show up once; 4.5% to 7% is in the top ten. V lost 5 bases and J 4 bases, leaving 9 bases between the germline ends. Per germline, CDR1 SGHNT and CDR2 YENEEA. The CDR3 runs to 13 residues. Input material: PBMCs. The chain employs TRBV11-3 and TRBJ2-1; perhaps TRBD1 as D (5 bases). This sequence originates from a man in his fifties or sixties in good health and CMV-seropositive. The CDR3 DNA follows: TGTGCCAGCAGCCCAAACAGGTACAATGAGCAGTTCTTC. Translated: CASSPNRYNEQFF.